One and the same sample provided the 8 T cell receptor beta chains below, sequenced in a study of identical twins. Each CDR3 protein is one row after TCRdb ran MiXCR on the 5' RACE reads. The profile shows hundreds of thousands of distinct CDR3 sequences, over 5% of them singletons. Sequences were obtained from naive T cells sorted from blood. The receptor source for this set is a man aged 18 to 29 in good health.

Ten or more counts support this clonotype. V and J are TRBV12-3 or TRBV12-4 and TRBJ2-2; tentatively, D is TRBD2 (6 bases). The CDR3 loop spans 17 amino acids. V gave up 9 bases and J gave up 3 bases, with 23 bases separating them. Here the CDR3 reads CASWAGLLFLDTGELFF. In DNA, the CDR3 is TGTGCCAGTTGGGCGGGACTCCTCTTCCTGGACACCGGGGAGCTGTTTTTT.

In DNA form, the CDR3 reads TGTGCCAGCAGCTGGACTACTGATGAGCAGTTCTTC. This sequence encodes CASSWTTDEQFF. The V call is TRBV11-3, the J call TRBJ2-1; tentative D call: TRBD2 (6 bases). The CDR3 runs to 12 residues. V gave up 4 bases and J gave up 8 bases, with 9 bases separating them. Germline CDR1 is SGHNT and CDR2 is YENEEA.

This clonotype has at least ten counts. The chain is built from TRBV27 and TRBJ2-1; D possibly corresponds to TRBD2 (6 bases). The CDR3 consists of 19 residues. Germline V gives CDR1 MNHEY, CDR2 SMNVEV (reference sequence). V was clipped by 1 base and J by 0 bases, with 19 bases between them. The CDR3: CASSLYLWDQGGSYNEQFF. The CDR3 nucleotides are TGTGCCAGCAGTTTATATTTGTGGGACCAGGGAGGCTCCTACAATGAGCAGTTCTTC.

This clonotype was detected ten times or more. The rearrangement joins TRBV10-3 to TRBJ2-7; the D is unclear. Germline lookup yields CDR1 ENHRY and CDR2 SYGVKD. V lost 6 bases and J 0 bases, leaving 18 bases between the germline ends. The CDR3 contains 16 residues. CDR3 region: CAIRPFIGMGSYEQYF. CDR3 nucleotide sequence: TGTGCCATCAGACCATTCATTGGGATGGGCTCCTACGAGCAGTACTTC.

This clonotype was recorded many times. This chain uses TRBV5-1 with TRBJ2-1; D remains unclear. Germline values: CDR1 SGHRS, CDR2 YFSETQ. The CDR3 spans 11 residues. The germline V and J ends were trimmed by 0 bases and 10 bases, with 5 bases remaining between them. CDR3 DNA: TGCGCCAGCAGCTTGGGAGCGGAGCAGTTCTTC. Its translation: CASSLGAEQFF.

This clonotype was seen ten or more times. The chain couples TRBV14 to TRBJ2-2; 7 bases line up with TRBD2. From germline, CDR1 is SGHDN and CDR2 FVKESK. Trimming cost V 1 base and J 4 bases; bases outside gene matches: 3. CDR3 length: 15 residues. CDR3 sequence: CASSQGWGGTGELFF. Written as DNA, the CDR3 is TGTGCCAGCAGCCAAGGATGGGGGGGCACCGGGGAGCTGTTTTTT.

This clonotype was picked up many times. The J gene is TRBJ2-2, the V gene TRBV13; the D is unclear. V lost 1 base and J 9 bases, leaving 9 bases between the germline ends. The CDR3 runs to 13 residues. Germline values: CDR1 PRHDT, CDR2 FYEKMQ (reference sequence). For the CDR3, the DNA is TGTGCCAGCAGCTTAGACTCCCATCGGGAGCTGTTTTTT. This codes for CASSLDSHRELFF.

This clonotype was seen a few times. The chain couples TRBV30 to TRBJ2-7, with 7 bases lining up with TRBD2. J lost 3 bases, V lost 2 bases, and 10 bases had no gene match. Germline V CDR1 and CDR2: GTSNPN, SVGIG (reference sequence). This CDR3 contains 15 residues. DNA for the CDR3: TGTGCCTGGAGTAGAGGTGGGCGGGAGAACTACGAGCAGTACTTC. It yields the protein CAWSRGGRENYEQYF.